The 19 T cell receptor beta chains below were found in one sample sequenced in a study of blood T cells in healthy people across ages. The use of a sample-barcoded 5' primer and a J-beta primer mix characterized a second PCR of 7 to 11 cycles. TCRdb re-called the 5' RACE reads through MiXCR, storing one row per CDR3 protein. The sample records some 1.5 million distinct CDR3 sequences, under 30% being singletons. Input material: blood. These receptors came from a young woman in good health.

This chain connects TRBV18 to TRBJ2-4; 7 nucleotides align to TRBD1. The V gene end was trimmed by 4 bases and the J gene end by 6 bases; junction bases not matched to a gene: 6. Germline V CDR1 and CDR2: KGHSH, LQKENI. The CDR3 is 14 residues long. CDR3 sequence: CASSRNRGVNIQYF. The CDR3 DNA sequence: TGTGCCAGCTCACGGAACAGGGGAGTAAACATTCAGTACTTC.

This clonotype was seen a few times. This CDR3 reads CASSLVWEGTDTQYF. The DNA of the CDR3 is TGCGCCAGCAGCTTGGTTTGGGAAGGCACAGATACGCAGTATTTT. The chain is built from TRBV5-1 and TRBJ2-3; no clear D. The CDR3 spans 15 residues. With 0 bases removed from V and 1 base from J, the gap between germline ends came to 9 bases. From germline, CDR1 is SGHRS and CDR2 YFSETQ.

The V call is TRBV12-3 or TRBV12-4, the J call TRBJ2-7, with D uncertain. Trimming left V 4 bases short and J 0 bases short, with 10 bases between. The CDR3 contains 14 residues. The CDR3 sequence is CASSSRRISYEQYF. DNA of the CDR3: TGTGCCAGCAGTTCCCGGCGCATCTCCTACGAGCAGTACTTC.

This chain joins TRBV12-5 and TRBJ2-1; TRBD2 aligns across 12 bases. This CDR3 spans 16 amino acids. Germline values: CDR1 LGHNT, CDR2 FRNRAP. The V segment lost 6 bases and the J segment 2 bases; nucleotides outside the gene matches: 5. CDR3 DNA sequence: TGTGCTAGTGGCCGGCGACTAGCGGGGGCCTACAATGAGCAGTTCTTC. This translates into CASGRRLAGAYNEQFF.

This clonotype was detected many times. Sequence at one end of the junction differs from germline and may be a read error. This chain uses TRBV5-1 with TRBJ2-3, with TRBD2 matching over 9 bases. The CDR3 extends over 16 amino acids. Germline-derived CDR1 and CDR2 are SGHRS and YFSETQ. The CDR3 region is CASSVLAGSSTDTQYF. The CDR3 DNA is TGTGCCAGCAGTGTCCTAGCGGGATCTTCCACAGATACGCAGTATTTT.

V gene TRBV20-1 combines with J gene TRBJ2-3, with D tentatively TRBD1 or TRBD2 (5 bases each). CDR3 length: 12 amino acids. Germline V lookup: CDR1 DFQATT, CDR2 SNEGSKA (reference sequence). V dropped 4 bases and J dropped 5 bases, with 10 bases sitting between them. CDR3: CSANRDQDTQYF. As DNA, the CDR3 is TGCAGTGCTAACCGGGACCAAGATACGCAGTATTTT.

A word on this clonotype: A much larger clone is a single base away; this may be a read error. The chain uses TRBV13 and TRBJ2-1; D gene unclear. The J call is uncertain, as TRBJ2-7 better fits the DNA end. The CDR3 spans 16 residues. Germline V gives CDR1 PRHDT, CDR2 FYEKMQ (reference sequence). The CDR3 DNA reads as TGTGCCAGCAGCTTAGAGCGCGTAAGCTCCTACAATGAGCAGTACTTC. Translating gives CASSLERVSSYNEQYF.

This rearrangement joins TRBV6-5 to TRBJ1-6; no reliable D call. From germline, CDR1 is MNHEY and CDR2 SVGAGI. Trimming shortened V by 6 bases and J by 10 bases, and 13 bases separated the two germline ends. The CDR3 is 13 residues long. The CDR3 sequence is CASRSTQRSPLHF. CDR3 nucleotide sequence: TGTGCCAGCAGATCGACACAGAGGTCACCCCTCCACTTT.

This clonotype has a handful of counts. The CDR3 DNA reads TGCAGTGCTGGCGACACGGGGCCGCCTCAAGAGACCCAGTACTTC. Translating gives CSAGDTGPPQETQYF. This chain connects TRBV20-1 to TRBJ2-5; D tentatively fits TRBD1 or TRBD2 (5 bases each). The ends were cut back, 5 bases at V and 2 bases at J, with 18 bases in the middle. Germline-derived CDR1 and CDR2 are DFQATT and SNEGSKA (reference sequence). The length of the CDR3 is 15 residues.

This clonotype occurred a few times. The genes are TRBV5-5 and TRBJ1-1; TRBD1 might be the D (6 bases). From germline, CDR1 is SGHKS and CDR2 YYEKEE (reference sequence). The CDR3 sequence is 15 residues long. Trimming removed 1 base at V and 0 bases at J, with 10 bases between. The CDR3 region has the DNA TGTGCCAGCAGCTTGCGGGGGGCCCTGAACACTGAAGCTTTCTTT. Its translation: CASSLRGALNTEAFF.

This clonotype was seen ten or more times. The rearrangement joins TRBV5-1 to TRBJ2-1; 7 bases are shared with TRBD1. After removal of 4 bases from V and 4 bases from J, the junction contained 5 bases not matched to a gene. This CDR3 spans 14 amino acids. Looked up from germline, CDR1 is SGHRS and CDR2 is YFSETQ. Here the CDR3 DNA reads TGCGCCAGCAGCCACGGGACAGCGTACAATGAGCAGTTCTTC. The encoded protein is CASSHGTAYNEQFF.

The chain is built from TRBV7-9 and TRBJ2-3; a possible D gene is TRBD1 (6 bases). The CDR3 is made up of 16 amino acids. V lost 5 bases and J 2 bases, leaving 17 bases between the germline ends. CDR1 and CDR2 (germline): SEHNR, FQNEAQ (reference sequence). CDR3: CASSRGSTGITDTQYF. The CDR3 bases are TGTGCCAGCAGCCGAGGCTCGACAGGCATCACAGATACGCAGTATTTT.

There are a few counts of this clonotype. This clone may be a read error of a much larger clone one base away. The gene calls are TRBV7-9 and TRBJ2-5; D is perhaps TRBD2 (6 bases). Trimming shortened V by 4 bases and J by 11 bases, and 23 bases separated the two germline ends. Germline values: CDR1 SEHNR, CDR2 FQNEAQ (reference sequence). The CDR3 is 15 amino acids. CDR3 protein: CASSSERERGNEQYF. DNA for the CDR3: TGTGCCAGCAGCTCCGAACGGGAGAGAGGGAATGAGCAGTACTTC.

This clonotype was seen more than once but under ten times. The rearrangement joins TRBV5-1 to TRBJ2-3, with TRBD2 matching over 7 bases. Trimming took 0 bases from V and 2 from J; bases not matched to a gene: 6. This CDR3 is built from 16 residues. Germline loops: CDR1 SGHRS, CDR2 YFSETQ. The chain's CDR3 is CASSLAVAGPTDTQYF. In DNA form, the CDR3 reads TGCGCCAGCAGCTTGGCGGTAGCGGGTCCCACAGATACGCAGTATTTT.

This clonotype was seen only once. It may be a read error: a sequence one base away is much more abundant. The genes are TRBV29-1 and TRBJ2-7; perhaps TRBD1 as D (5 bases). Gene TRBJ2-4 matches the end of the DNA better, so the J call may be wrong. CDR3 size: 12 residues. Germline loops: CDR1 SQVTM, CDR2 ANQGSEA. The chain's CDR3 is CSVGPGWNIQYF. The CDR3 DNA follows: TGCAGCGTTGGTCCAGGGTGGAACATTCAGTACTTC.

V and J are TRBV12-3 or TRBV12-4 and TRBJ2-1; D gene uncertain. Trimming took off 1 base at V and 10 bases at J, with 8 bases between the two ends. There are 12 residues in the CDR3. CDR3 in DNA: TGTGCCAGCAGTTTAGACCACTACGAGCAGTTCTTC. Translation: CASSLDHYEQFF.

This clonotype has ten or more counts. The chain has TRBV7-2 and TRBJ2-1; D unclear. This CDR3 contains 12 residues. With 6 bases removed from V and 2 bases from J, the gap between germline ends came to 5 bases. CDR1 is SGHTA, CDR2 FQGNSA, per germline. The CDR3 DNA reads as TGTGCCAGCAGGTTGACCTACAATGAGCAGTTCTTC. Its protein product is CASRLTYNEQFF.

This clonotype was found a few times. The chain links TRBV24-1 to TRBJ1-2, with 7 positions matching TRBD1. With V trimmed by 2 bases and J by 8 bases, 7 bases remained unmatched. This CDR3 has 14 amino acids. The germline V gene encodes CDR1 KGHDR and CDR2 SFDVKD. The DNA for the CDR3 is TGTGCCACCAGTGATTCGACAGGGTCGGGCGGCTACACCTTC. Translated, it gives CATSDSTGSGGYTF.

In its sample, this clonotype was seen a few times. The chain couples TRBV4-3 to TRBJ2-7; the D gene could be TRBD1 or TRBD2 (7 bases each). V lost 0 bases and J 4 bases, leaving 13 bases between the germline ends. This CDR3 contains 15 residues. Germline assignment: CDR1 LGHNA and CDR2 YSLEER. The CDR3 reads CASSQDRGGQYEQYF. CDR3 bases: TGCGCCAGCAGCCAAGACAGGGGGGGGCAGTACGAGCAGTACTTC.